Reported below is one TCR beta chain. The data were obtained in a study of blood T cell repertoires in COVID-19. Across the study: Material from acute and convalescent COVID-19 was sourced from the United States, Italy and Spain.

The CDR3 sequence is 13 residues long. In germline, CDR1 is MDHEN, CDR2 SYDVKM. J lost 8 bases, V lost 5 bases, and 5 bases had no gene match. Measured with immunoSEQ multiplex PCR; TCRdb has only the in-frame clones, and not every one. The sample lists over 90,000 clones, around 86% occurring once. This TCR was sampled from a woman between 70 and 85 years old with acute or convalescent COVID-19. The sample taken for sequencing was peripheral blood. V is TRBV28 and J is TRBJ2-3; TRBD2 matches at 9 bases. The CDR3 sequence: CASSRYSGSTQYF. CDR3 DNA: TGTGCCAGCAGTAGGTATAGCGGGAGTACGCAGTATTTT.